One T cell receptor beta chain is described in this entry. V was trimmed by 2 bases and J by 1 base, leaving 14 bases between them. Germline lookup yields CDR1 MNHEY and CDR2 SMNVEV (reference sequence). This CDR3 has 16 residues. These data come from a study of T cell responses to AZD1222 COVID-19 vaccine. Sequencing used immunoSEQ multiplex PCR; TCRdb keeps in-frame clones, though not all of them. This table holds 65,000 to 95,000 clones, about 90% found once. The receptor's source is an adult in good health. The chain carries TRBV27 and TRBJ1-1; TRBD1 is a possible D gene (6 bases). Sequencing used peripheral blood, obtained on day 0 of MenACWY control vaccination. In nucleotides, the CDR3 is TGTGCCAGCAGTTTACGGGGGCAAGGGGCGAACACTGAAGCTTTCTTT. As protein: CASSLRGQGANTEAFF.